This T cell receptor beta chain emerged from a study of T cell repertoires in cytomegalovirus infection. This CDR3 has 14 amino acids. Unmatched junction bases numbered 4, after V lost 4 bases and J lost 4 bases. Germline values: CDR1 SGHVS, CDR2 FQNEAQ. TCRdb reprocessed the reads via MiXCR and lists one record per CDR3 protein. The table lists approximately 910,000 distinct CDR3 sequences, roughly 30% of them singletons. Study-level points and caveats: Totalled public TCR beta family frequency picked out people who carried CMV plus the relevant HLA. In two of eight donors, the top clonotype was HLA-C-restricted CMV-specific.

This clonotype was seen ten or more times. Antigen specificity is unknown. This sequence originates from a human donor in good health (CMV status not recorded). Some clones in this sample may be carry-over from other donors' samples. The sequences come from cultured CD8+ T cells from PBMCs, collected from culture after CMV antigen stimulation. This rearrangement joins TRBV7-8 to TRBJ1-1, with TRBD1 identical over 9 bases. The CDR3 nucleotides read TGTGCCAGCAGCTCCGGGACAGGGTCCACTGAAGCTTTCTTT. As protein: CASSSGTGSTEAFF.